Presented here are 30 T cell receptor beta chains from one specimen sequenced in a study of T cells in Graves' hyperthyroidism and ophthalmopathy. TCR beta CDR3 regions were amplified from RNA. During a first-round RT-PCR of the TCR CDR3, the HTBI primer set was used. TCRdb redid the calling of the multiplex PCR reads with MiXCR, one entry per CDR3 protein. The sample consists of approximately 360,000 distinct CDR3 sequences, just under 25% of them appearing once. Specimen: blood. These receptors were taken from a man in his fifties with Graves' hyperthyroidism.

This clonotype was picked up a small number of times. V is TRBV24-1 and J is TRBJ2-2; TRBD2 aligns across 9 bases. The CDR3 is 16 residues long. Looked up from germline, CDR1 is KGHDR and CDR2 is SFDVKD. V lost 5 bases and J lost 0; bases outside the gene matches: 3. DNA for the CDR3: TGTGCCACCAGTGCAACTAGCGGGTCGAACACCGGGGAGCTGTTTTTT. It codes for CATSATSGSNTGELFF.

The CDR3 DNA reads as TGCGCCAGCAGCTTGGGGGCGGGTATGAATGAAAAACTGTTTTTT. Encoded protein: CASSLGAGMNEKLFF. V is TRBV5-1 and J is TRBJ1-4, with D uncertain. Between the trimmed V and J ends, which lost 0 bases and 5 bases, there was a span of 11 bases. The CDR3 has 15 amino acids. Germline V CDR1 and CDR2: SGHRS, YFSETQ.

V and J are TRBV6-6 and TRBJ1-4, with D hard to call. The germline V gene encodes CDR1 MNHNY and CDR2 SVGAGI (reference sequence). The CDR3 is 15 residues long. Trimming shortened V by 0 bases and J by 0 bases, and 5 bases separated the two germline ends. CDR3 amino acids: CASSYSGSTNEKLFF. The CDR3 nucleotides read TGTGCCAGCAGTTACTCAGGCTCAACTAATGAAAAACTGTTTTTT.

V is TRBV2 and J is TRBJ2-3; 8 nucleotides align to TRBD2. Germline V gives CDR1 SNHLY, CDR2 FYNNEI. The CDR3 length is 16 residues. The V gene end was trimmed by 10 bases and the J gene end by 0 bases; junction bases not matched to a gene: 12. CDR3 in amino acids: CATDTAGGTSTDTQYF. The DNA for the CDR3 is TGTGCCACCGACACCGCGGGAGGAACTAGCACAGATACGCAGTATTTT.

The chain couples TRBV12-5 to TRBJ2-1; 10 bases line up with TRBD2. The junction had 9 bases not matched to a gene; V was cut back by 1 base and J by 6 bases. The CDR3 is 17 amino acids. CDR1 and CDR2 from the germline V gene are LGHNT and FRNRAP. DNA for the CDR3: TGTGCTAGTGGTTTGGATCCGGGACTAGCGCTCTTCAATGAGCAGTTCTTC. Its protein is CASGLDPGLALFNEQFF.

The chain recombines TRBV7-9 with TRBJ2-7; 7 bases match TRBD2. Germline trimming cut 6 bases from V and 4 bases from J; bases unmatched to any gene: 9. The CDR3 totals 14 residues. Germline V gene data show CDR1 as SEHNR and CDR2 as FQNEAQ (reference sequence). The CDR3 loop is CASRKAGLMYEQYF. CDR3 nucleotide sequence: TGTGCCAGCAGAAAAGCGGGATTAATGTACGAGCAGTACTTC.

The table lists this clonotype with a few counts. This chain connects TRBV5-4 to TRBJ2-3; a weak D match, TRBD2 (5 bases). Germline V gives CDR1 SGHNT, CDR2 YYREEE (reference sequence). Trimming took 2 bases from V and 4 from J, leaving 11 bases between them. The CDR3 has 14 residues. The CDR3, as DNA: TGTGCCAGCAGCTTCGGACTCCTAGCAGATACGCAGTATTTT. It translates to CASSFGLLADTQYF.

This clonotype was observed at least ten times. The CDR3 coding sequence is TGTGCCAGCAGTAGGGGGAGGGGGGCTGAAGCTTTCTTT. This translates into CASSRGRGAEAFF. The gene calls are TRBV6-1 and TRBJ1-1; D is perhaps TRBD1 (6 bases). The CDR3 extends over 13 amino acids. Trimming left V 5 bases short and J 6 bases short, with 13 bases between. Germline V gene lookup returns CDR1 MNHNS and CDR2 SASEGT.

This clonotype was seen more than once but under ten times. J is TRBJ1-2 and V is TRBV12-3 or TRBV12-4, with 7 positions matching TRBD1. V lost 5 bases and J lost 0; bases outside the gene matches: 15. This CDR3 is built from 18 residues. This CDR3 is CASSPVAPQGEANYGYTF. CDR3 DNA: TGTGCCAGCAGTCCTGTAGCCCCCCAGGGGGAAGCTAACTATGGCTACACCTTC.

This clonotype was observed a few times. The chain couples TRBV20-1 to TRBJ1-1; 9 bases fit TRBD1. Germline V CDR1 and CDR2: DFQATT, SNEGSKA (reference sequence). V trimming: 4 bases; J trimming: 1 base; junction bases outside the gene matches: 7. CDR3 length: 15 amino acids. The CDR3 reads CSAKDRGTGNTEAFF. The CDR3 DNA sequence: TGCAGTGCTAAGGACAGGGGCACAGGGAACACTGAAGCTTTCTTT.

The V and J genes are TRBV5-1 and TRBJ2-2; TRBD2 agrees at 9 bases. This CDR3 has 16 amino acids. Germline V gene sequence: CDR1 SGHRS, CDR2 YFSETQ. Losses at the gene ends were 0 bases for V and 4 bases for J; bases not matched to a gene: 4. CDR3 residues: CASSLAVSGSTGELFF. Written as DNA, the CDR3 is TGCGCCAGCAGCTTGGCGGTTAGCGGGAGCACCGGGGAGCTGTTTTTT. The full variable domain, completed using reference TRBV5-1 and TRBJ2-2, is KAGVTQTPRYLIKTRGQQVTLSCSPISGHRSVSWYQQTPGQGLQFLFEYFSETQRNKGNFPGRFSGRQFSNSRSEMNVSTLELGDSALYLCASSLAVSGSTGELFFGEGSRLTVL.

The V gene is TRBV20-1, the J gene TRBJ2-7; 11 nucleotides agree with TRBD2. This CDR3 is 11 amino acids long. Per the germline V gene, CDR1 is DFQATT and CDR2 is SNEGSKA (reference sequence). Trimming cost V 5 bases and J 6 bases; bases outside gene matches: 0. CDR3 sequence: CSALAGGEQYF. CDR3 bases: TGCAGTGCTCTAGCGGGAGGCGAGCAGTACTTC.

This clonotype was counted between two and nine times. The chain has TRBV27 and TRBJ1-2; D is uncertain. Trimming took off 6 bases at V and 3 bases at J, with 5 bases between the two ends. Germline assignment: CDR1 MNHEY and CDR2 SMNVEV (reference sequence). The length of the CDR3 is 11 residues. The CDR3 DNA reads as TGTGCCAGCAGGACGCACTATGGCTACACCTTC. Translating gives CASRTHYGYTF.

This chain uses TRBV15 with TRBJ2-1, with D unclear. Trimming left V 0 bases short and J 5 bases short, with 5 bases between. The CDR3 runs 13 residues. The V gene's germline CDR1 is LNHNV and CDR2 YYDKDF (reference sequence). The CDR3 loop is CATSRDLDNEQFF. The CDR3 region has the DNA TGTGCCACCAGCAGAGATCTAGACAATGAGCAGTTCTTC.

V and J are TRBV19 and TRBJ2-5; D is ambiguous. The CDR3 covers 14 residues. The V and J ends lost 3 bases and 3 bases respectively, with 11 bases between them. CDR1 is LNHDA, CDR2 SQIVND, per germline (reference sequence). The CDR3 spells CASSMEYTKETQYF. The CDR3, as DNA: TGTGCCAGTAGTATGGAGTACACTAAAGAGACCCAGTACTTC.

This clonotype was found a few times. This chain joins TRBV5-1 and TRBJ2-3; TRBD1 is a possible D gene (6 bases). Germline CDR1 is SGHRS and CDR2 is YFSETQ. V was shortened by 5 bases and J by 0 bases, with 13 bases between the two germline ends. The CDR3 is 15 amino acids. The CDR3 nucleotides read TGCGCCAGCAGACTCAAGGACAGAAGCACAGATACGCAGTATTTT. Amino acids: CASRLKDRSTDTQYF.

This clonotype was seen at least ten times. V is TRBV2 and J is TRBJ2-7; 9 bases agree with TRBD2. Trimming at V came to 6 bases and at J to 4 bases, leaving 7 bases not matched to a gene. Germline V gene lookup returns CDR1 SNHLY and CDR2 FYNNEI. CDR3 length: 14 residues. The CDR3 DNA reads TGTGCCAGCAGACGACTAGCGGATTCGTACGAGCAGTACTTC. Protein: CASRRLADSYEQYF.

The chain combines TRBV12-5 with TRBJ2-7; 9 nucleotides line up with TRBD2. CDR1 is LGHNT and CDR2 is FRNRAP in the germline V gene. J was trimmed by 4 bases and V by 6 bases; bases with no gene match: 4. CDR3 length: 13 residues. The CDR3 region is CASGKTSGYEQYF. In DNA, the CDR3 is TGTGCTAGTGGCAAAACTAGCGGGTACGAGCAGTACTTC.

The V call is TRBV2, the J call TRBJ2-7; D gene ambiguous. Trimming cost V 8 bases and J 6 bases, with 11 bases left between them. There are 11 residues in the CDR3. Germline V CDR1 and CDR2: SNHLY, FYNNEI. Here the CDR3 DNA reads TGTGCCAGCTGGGCCAGCTCCGAGCAGTACTTC. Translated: CASWASSEQYF.

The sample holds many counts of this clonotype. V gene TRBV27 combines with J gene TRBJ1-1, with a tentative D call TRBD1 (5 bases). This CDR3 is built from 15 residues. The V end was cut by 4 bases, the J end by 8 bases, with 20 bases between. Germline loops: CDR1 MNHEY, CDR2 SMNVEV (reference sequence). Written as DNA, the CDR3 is TGTGCCAGCAGTTCGTCCGGGACGGTCCCCCGAGAAGCTTTCTTT. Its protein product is CASSSSGTVPREAFF.

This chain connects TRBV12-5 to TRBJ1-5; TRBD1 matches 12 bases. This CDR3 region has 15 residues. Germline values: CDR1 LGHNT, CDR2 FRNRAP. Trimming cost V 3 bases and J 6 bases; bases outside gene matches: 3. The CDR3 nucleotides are TGTGCTAGTGGTTTCGGGACAGGGGGCAGTCAGCCCCAGCATTTT. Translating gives CASGFGTGGSQPQHF.

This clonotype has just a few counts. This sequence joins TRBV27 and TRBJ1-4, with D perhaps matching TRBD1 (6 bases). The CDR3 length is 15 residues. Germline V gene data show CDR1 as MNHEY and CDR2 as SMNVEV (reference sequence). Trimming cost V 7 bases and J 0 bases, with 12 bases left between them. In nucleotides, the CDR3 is TGTGCCAGCAAGGACAGTGAGACAACTAATGAAAAACTGTTTTTT. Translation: CASKDSETTNEKLFF. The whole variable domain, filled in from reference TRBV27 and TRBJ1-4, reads EAQVTQNPRYLITVTGKKLTVTCSQNMNHEYMSWYRQDPGLGLRQIYYSMNVEVTDKGDVPEGYKVSRKEKRNFPLILESPSPNQTSLYFCASKDSETTNEKLFFGSGTQLSVL.

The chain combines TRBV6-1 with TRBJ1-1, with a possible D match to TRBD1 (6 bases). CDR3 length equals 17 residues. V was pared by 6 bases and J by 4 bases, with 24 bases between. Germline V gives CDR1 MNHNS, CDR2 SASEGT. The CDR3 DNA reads TGTGCCAGCAGACGCCGGGGGGGGGGCGAAGGGGGCACTGAAGCTTTCTTT. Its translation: CASRRRGGGEGGTEAFF.

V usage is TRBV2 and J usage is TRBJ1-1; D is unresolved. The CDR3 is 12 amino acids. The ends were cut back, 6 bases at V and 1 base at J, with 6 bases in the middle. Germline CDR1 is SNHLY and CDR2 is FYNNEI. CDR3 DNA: TGTGCCAGCAGACTGAGGAACACTGAAGCTTTCTTT. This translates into CASRLRNTEAFF.

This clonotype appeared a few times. The CDR3: CASSFFSYNEQFF. CDR3 nucleotides: TGTGCCAGCAGTTTCTTTAGTTACAATGAGCAGTTCTTC. The rearrangement joins TRBV12-3 or TRBV12-4 to TRBJ2-1, with no clear D. Deletions cut 3 bases from V and 4 bases from J, with 7 bases between. CDR3 length: 13 amino acids.

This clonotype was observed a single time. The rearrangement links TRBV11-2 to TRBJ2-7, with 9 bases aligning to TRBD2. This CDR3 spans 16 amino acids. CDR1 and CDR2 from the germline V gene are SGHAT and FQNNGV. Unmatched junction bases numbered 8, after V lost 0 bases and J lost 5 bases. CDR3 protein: CASSLDLVLAGDEQYF. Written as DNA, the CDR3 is TGTGCCAGCAGCTTAGATCTGGTATTAGCGGGAGACGAGCAGTACTTC.

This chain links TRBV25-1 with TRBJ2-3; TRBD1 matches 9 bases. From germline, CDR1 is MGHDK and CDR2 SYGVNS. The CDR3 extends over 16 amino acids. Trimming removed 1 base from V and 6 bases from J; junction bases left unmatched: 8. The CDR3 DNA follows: TGTGCCAGCAGTGAATCCGGGACAGGGTCAATGGATACGCAGTATTTT. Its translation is CASSESGTGSMDTQYF.

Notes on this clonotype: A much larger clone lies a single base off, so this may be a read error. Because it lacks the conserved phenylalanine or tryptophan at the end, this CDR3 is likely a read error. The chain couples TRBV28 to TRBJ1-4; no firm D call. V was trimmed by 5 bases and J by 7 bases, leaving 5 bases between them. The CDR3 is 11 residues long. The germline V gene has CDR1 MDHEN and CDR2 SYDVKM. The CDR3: CASSIPEKLFS. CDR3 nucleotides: TGTGCCAGCAGTATCCCTGAAAAACTGTTTTCT.

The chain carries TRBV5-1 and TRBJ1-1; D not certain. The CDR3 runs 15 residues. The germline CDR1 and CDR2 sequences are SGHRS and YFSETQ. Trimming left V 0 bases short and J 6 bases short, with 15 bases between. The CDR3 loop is CASSLVVGAGSEAFF. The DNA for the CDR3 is TGCGCCAGCAGCTTGGTGGTGGGCGCAGGTTCTGAAGCTTTCTTT. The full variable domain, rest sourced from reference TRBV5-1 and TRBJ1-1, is KAGVTQTPRYLIKTRGQQVTLSCSPISGHRSVSWYQQTPGQGLQFLFEYFSETQRNKGNFPGRFSGRQFSNSRSEMNVSTLELGDSALYLCASSLVVGAGSEAFFGQGTRLTVV.

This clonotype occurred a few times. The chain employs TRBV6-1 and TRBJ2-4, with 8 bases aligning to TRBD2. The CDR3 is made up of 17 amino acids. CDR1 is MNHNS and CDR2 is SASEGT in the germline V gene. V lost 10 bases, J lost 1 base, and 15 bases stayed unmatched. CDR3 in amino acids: CATASSGTRPAKNIQYF. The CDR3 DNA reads TGTGCCACCGCCTCTTCAGGGACTAGGCCGGCCAAAAACATTCAGTACTTC.